Here is one T cell receptor (beta chain) with its context. The sample is drawn from a study of blood T cell repertoires in COVID-19. The protocol was immunoSEQ multiplex PCR, while the TCRdb copy is restricted to in-frame clones and leaves out a portion. The repertoire has 150,000 to 200,000 clones, 80% to 90% of them found once; the top ten carry 13% to 15%. The germline V gene has CDR1 SGDLS and CDR2 YYNGEE. Trimming left V 0 bases short and J 5 bases short, with 6 bases between. The CDR3 has 14 amino acids. This sequence was found in a man aged 50-60 years who had recovered from COVID-19. Material: PBMCs or T cells enriched from blood (not recorded which). The chain uses TRBV9 and TRBJ1-6; D not resolved. For the CDR3, the DNA is TGTGCCAGCAGCGTAGGCGGGGATAATTCACCCCTCCACTTT. Translating gives CASSVGGDNSPLHF. The whole variable domain, filled in from reference TRBV9 and TRBJ1-6, reads DSGVTQTPKHLITATGQRVTLRCSPRSGDLSVYWYQQSLDQGLQFLIQYYNGEERAKGNILERFSAQQFPDLHSELNLSSLELGDSALYFCASSVGGDNSPLHFGNGTRLTVT.